Below, 17 T cell receptor beta chains from the same sample are listed, as sequenced in a study of radiation and T cells in renal cell carcinoma. The sample's treatment: 15 Gy SBRT to primary tumor, nephrectomy 4 weeks later. Assay used: immunoSEQ multiplex PCR; TCRdb lists only in-frame clones, some missing. Altogether under 20,000 clones are present, roughly 62% being singletons, with the ten largest covering 12%. This sample comprised tumor tissue, obtained from a patient whose treatment included radiotherapy and nephrectomy. Receptor source: a woman in her seventies with renal cell carcinoma.

This clone occurred a few times. This chain links TRBV5-4 with TRBJ1-4, with TRBD1 matching 7 bases. V was pared by 4 bases and J by 5 bases, with 11 bases of the junction left unmatched. Looked up from germline, CDR1 is SGHNT and CDR2 is YYREEE (reference sequence). This CDR3 is 16 amino acids long. CDR3 sequence reads: CASSHRGGQKNEKLFF. The CDR3 nucleotides read TGTGCCAGCAGCCACCGGGGGGGACAGAAGAATGAAAAACTGTTTTTT.

The V gene is TRBV9, the J gene TRBJ1-1, with 7 bases identical to TRBD1. The germline CDR1 and CDR2 sequences are SGDLS and YYNGEE. The CDR3 runs to 15 residues. The junction had 10 bases not matched to a gene; V was cut back by 3 bases and J by 5 bases. This CDR3 is CASSAGTLGQTEAFF. The CDR3 nucleotides are TGTGCCAGCAGCGCCGGGACATTGGGACAGACTGAAGCTTTCTTT.

This chain uses TRBV10-3 with TRBJ1-6, with 11 bases matching TRBD1. The trim removed 10 bases at V and 3 bases at J, leaving 5 bases unmatched. The V gene's germline CDR1 is ENHRY and CDR2 SYGVKD. CDR3 length equals 15 residues. CDR3 in DNA: TGTGCCACTGGACAGGGGGCGGACTATAATTCACCCCTCCACTTT. Its protein is CATGQGADYNSPLHF.

This clone has just one count. J is TRBJ1-1 and V is TRBV7-8; D possibly corresponds to TRBD1 (6 bases). Germline V lookup: CDR1 SGHVS, CDR2 FQNEAQ. The CDR3 is made up of 15 amino acids. The ends were cut back, 4 bases at V and 1 base at J, with 13 bases in the middle. This chain's CDR3 is CASSSTGRGNTEAFF. The CDR3 DNA follows: TGTGCCAGCAGCTCTACAGGGAGGGGGAACACTGAAGCTTTCTTT.

This chain links TRBV10-3 with TRBJ1-2; D unresolved. The CDR3 runs to 15 residues. Trimming cost V 0 bases and J 4 bases, with 12 bases left between them. Germline values: CDR1 ENHRY, CDR2 SYGVKD. As DNA, the CDR3 is TGTGCCATCAGTGAGTCCCGGGGTTTCGGCTATGGCTACACCTTC. It specifies CAISESRGFGYGYTF.

This chain connects TRBV9 to TRBJ2-3; 10 bases map to TRBD1. The CDR3 is made up of 13 amino acids. Germline loops: CDR1 SGDLS, CDR2 YYNGEE. With 3 bases clipped from V and 6 bases from J, the junction kept 1 base outside the gene matches. The DNA for the CDR3 is TGTGCCAGCAGCGAGGGACAGGGGGATACGCAGTATTTT. Its translation: CASSEGQGDTQYF.

The J gene is TRBJ1-5, the V gene TRBV10-1; D is ambiguous. This CDR3 spans 20 amino acids. Looked up from germline, CDR1 is WNHNN and CDR2 is SYGVQD (reference sequence). V lost 3 bases and J lost 0, with 24 bases in between. CDR3 nucleotide sequence: TGCGCCAGCAGTGAAGTTTTGGATGCAGGTTCCCTTTATAGCAATCAGCCCCAGCATTTT. Its translation is CASSEVLDAGSLYSNQPQHF.

This clone was detected only a few times. This rearrangement joins TRBV30 to TRBJ1-1; D unresolved. The CDR3 sequence is 11 residues long. Trimming removed 5 bases from V and 2 bases from J, with 6 bases in between. CDR1 is GTSNPN and CDR2 is SVGIG in the germline V gene (reference sequence). The CDR3 DNA sequence: TGTGCCTGGGGAAAAAACACTGAAGCTTTCTTT. Translation: CAWGKNTEAFF. The variable domain in full, completed from reference TRBV30 and TRBJ1-1, reads SQTIHQWPATLVQPVGSPLSLECTVEGTSNPNLYWYRQAAGRGLQLLFYSVGIGQISSEVPQNLSASRPQDRQFILSSKKLLLSDSGFYLCAWGKNTEAFFGQGTRLTVV.

The J gene is TRBJ2-7, the V gene TRBV6-5, with D unresolved. Germline-derived CDR1 and CDR2 are MNHEY and SVGAGI. Trimming removed 3 bases from V and 6 bases from J, with 9 bases in between. This CDR3 has 12 amino acids. The CDR3 sequence is CASSYPAGEQYF. The CDR3 bases are TGTGCCAGCAGTTATCCGGCAGGCGAGCAGTACTTC.

This clone has more than one count but fewer than ten. The genes are TRBV4-3 and TRBJ2-1, with TRBD2 matching 7 bases. The germline gives CDR1 LGHNA, CDR2 YSLEER. The CDR3 runs 16 residues. The V gene end was trimmed by 3 bases and the J gene end by 7 bases; junction bases not matched to a gene: 12. The CDR3 DNA sequence: TGCGCCAGCAGCCAGGAGACTAGCACCTATACGAATGAGCAGTTCTTC. Translation gives CASSQETSTYTNEQFF.

The rearrangement joins TRBV6-1 to TRBJ1-5; 8 nucleotides align to TRBD1. The CDR3 runs 15 residues. The V gene's germline CDR1 is MNHNS and CDR2 SASEGT. The junction had 12 bases not matched to a gene; V was cut back by 7 bases and J by 7 bases. Here the CDR3 DNA reads TGTGCCAGCAAGGGGGTAGACAGGGGATCCCAGCCCCAGCATTTT. Translation: CASKGVDRGSQPQHF.

V is TRBV4-3 and J is TRBJ1-2, with no clear D. V lost 0 bases, J lost 6 bases, and 2 bases lay in between. The CDR3 totals 11 residues. Germline CDR1 and CDR2: LGHNA and YSLEER. The CDR3 here is CASSQENGYTF. The CDR3 coding sequence is TGCGCCAGCAGCCAAGAGAATGGCTACACCTTC.

This chain uses TRBV28 with TRBJ1-2, with no clear D. Trimming cost V 5 bases and J 3 bases, with 7 bases left between them. The CDR3 consists of 12 residues. Germline loops: CDR1 MDHEN, CDR2 SYDVKM. The CDR3 nucleotides are TGTGCCAGCAGTCCCCTCCACTATGGCTACACCTTC. This encodes CASSPLHYGYTF.

On this clone: Its ends do not fully match the called genes, so a read error is possible. Additional DNA sequences in this sample encode the identical CDR3. The rearrangement joins TRBV4-2 to TRBJ2-2; 10 nucleotides agree with TRBD1. The CDR3 is 16 residues long. CDR1 and CDR2 from the germline V gene are LGHNA and YNFKEQ. In DNA, the CDR3 is TGTGCCAGTAGCCCCCAGGGACAGGGGACAGGCGGGGAGCTGTTTTTT. It translates to CASSPQGQGTGGELFF.

This rearrangement joins TRBV29-1 to TRBJ1-2; D perhaps matches TRBD1 (5 bases). Trimming took 7 bases from V and 0 from J, leaving 15 bases between them. The germline V gene encodes CDR1 SQVTM and CDR2 ANQGSEA. This CDR3 has 14 residues. CDR3 DNA: TGCAGCGCTGCGGGACCCCGATCTAACTATGGCTACACCTTC. Translation: CSAAGPRSNYGYTF.

The rearrangement links TRBV5-1 to TRBJ1-1; 7 bases agree with TRBD1. V lost 0 bases to trimming and J lost 4 bases; unmatched junction nucleotides: 3. The CDR3 length is 14 residues. Looked up from germline, CDR1 is SGHRS and CDR2 is YFSETQ. The CDR3 here is CASSLEGAITEAFF. DNA for the CDR3: TGCGCCAGCAGCTTGGAGGGGGCGATCACTGAAGCTTTCTTT.

This clone is a singleton in its sample. V gene TRBV29-1 combines with J gene TRBJ2-7, with 8 nucleotides matching TRBD2. Unmatched junction bases numbered 4, after V lost 6 bases and J lost 0 bases. The CDR3 totals 13 residues. Germline V gene lookup returns CDR1 SQVTM and CDR2 ANQGSEA. The chain's CDR3 is CSVGRGDSYEQYF. CDR3 nucleotide sequence: TGCAGCGTGGGGCGGGGGGACTCCTACGAGCAGTACTTC.